These T cell receptor beta chains were read from a single sample in a study of T-cell memory formation after mild COVID-19. In TCRdb, the 5' RACE reads were re-called with MiXCR into one record per CDR3 protein. In the table there are around 390,000 distinct CDR3 sequences, 15% to 20% of which are singletons. Sequences were obtained from PBMCs or a T cell subset sorted from them (not recorded which). The receptors stem from a man between 18 and 35 years old who had mild COVID-19 (a few samples of this study predate the infection). Cell type and time point are not known. Each CDR3 is given with its conserved first and last residue. The order of the fields is D gene, V gene, clone size, J gene, CDR3 DNA, CDR3 protein. D genes are given only for firm matches. Size tells how often a clone was seen (once, few, many) or the class of an expanded clone, and some rows leave it out.

D gene: .
V gene: TRBV10-3
clone size: many
J gene: TRBJ2-3
CDR3 DNA: TGTGCCATCAGGAATTACCCGACGAGCACAGATACGCAGTATTTT
CDR3 protein: CAIRNYPTSTDTQYF

D gene: .
V gene: TRBV20-1
clone size: .
J gene: TRBJ1-4
CDR3 DNA: TGCAGTGCTAGAGGCCTCACTAATGAAAAACTGTTTTTT
CDR3 protein: CSARGLTNEKLFF

D gene: TRBD1
V gene: TRBV19
clone size: .
J gene: TRBJ1-1
CDR3 DNA: TGTGCCAGTAGTCACAGGGGCTCGAACACTGAAGCTTTCTTT
CDR3 protein: CASSHRGSNTEAFF

D gene: .
V gene: TRBV3-1
clone size: .
J gene: TRBJ2-1
CDR3 DNA: TGTGCCAGCAGCCCCAGAGAGAGCTCCTACAATGAGCAGTTCTTC
CDR3 protein: CASSPRESSYNEQFF

D gene: TRBD2
V gene: TRBV19
clone size: .
J gene: TRBJ2-1
CDR3 DNA: TGTGCCAGTAGTGACGCGGGGGTGGGAGATGAGCAGTTCTTC
CDR3 protein: CASSDAGVGDEQFF

D gene: .
V gene: TRBV30
clone size: few
J gene: TRBJ1-2
CDR3 DNA: TGTGCCTGGAGTCCGGGGGTTAAGAGTGGCTACACCTTC
CDR3 protein: CAWSPGVKSGYTF

D gene: .
V gene: TRBV3-1
clone size: many
J gene: TRBJ2-7
CDR3 DNA: TGTGCCAGCAGCCAGCGAGGCCTTGGAGGTTACGAGCAGTACTTC
CDR3 protein: CASSQRGLGGYEQYF

D gene: TRBD2
V gene: TRBV7-6
clone size: few
J gene: TRBJ2-3
CDR3 DNA: TGTGCCAGCAGCACGAGCGGGGCCAGCACAGATACGCAGTATTTT
CDR3 protein: CASSTSGASTDTQYF

D gene: .
V gene: TRBV20-1
clone size: .
J gene: TRBJ1-4
CDR3 DNA: TGCAGTGCTAGGACCCAGGGGAGAACTAATGAAAAACTGTTTTTT
CDR3 protein: CSARTQGRTNEKLFF

D gene: .
V gene: TRBV5-6
clone size: .
J gene: TRBJ2-3
CDR3 DNA: TGTGCCAGCAGCTCGGGAGTGGGTACAGGGTTAGATACGCAGTATTTT
CDR3 protein: CASSSGVGTGLDTQYF

D gene: TRBD2
V gene: TRBV2
clone size: .
J gene: TRBJ2-3
CDR3 DNA: TGTGCCAGCAGTACCCCGGGGCGGGGGGGAAGAGATACGCAGTATTTT
CDR3 protein: CASSTPGRGGRDTQYF

D gene: .
V gene: TRBV12-3/TRBV12-4
clone size: .
J gene: TRBJ2-3
CDR3 DNA: TGTGCCAGCAGGACGCCTAGCACAGATACGCAGTATTTT
CDR3 protein: CASRTPSTDTQYF

D gene: .
V gene: TRBV10-3
clone size: .
J gene: TRBJ2-4
CDR3 DNA: TGTGCCATCAGTGAATTGGGAGACCTAGCCAAAAACATTCAGTACTTC
CDR3 protein: CAISELGDLAKNIQYF

D gene: TRBD2
V gene: TRBV5-8
clone size: few
J gene: TRBJ2-5
CDR3 DNA: TGTGCCAGCAGCTCAATATCGACTAGCGGGGGGATCCAAGAGACCCAGTACTTC
CDR3 protein: CASSSISTSGGIQETQYF

D gene: .
V gene: TRBV6-4
clone size: many
J gene: TRBJ1-1
CDR3 DNA: TGTGCCAGCAGTGACCAGCCGAACACTGAAGCTTTCTTT
CDR3 protein: CASSDQPNTEAFF

D gene: .
V gene: TRBV4-3
clone size: few
J gene: TRBJ2-4
CDR3 DNA: TGCGCCAGCAGCCAAATCGACGGGGCCAAAAACATTCAGTACTTC
CDR3 protein: CASSQIDGAKNIQYF

D gene: .
V gene: TRBV5-1
clone size: few
J gene: TRBJ2-3
CDR3 DNA: TGCGCCAGCAGCTTGGGTGGGGGCCACTATACAGATACGCAGTATTTT
CDR3 protein: CASSLGGGHYTDTQYF

D gene: .
V gene: TRBV5-1
clone size: .
J gene: TRBJ2-7
CDR3 DNA: TGCGCCAGCAGTTTCGGACTCTCCTACGAGCAGTACTTC
CDR3 protein: CASSFGLSYEQYF

D gene: .
V gene: TRBV6-2/TRBV6-3
clone size: few
J gene: TRBJ1-5
CDR3 DNA: TGTGCCAGCAGTTATGTGCAGGGAGGACAGCCCCAGCATTTT
CDR3 protein: CASSYVQGGQPQHF

D gene: .
V gene: TRBV7-8
clone size: .
J gene: TRBJ2-3
CDR3 DNA: TGTGCCAGCAGCTTAATTTCTAGCGGCACAGATACGCAGTATTTT
CDR3 protein: CASSLISSGTDTQYF

D gene: .
V gene: TRBV7-2
clone size: .
J gene: TRBJ2-2
CDR3 DNA: TGTGCCAGCAGCTTAGAAGGTTACCCCACCGGGGAGCTGTTTTTT
CDR3 protein: CASSLEGYPTGELFF